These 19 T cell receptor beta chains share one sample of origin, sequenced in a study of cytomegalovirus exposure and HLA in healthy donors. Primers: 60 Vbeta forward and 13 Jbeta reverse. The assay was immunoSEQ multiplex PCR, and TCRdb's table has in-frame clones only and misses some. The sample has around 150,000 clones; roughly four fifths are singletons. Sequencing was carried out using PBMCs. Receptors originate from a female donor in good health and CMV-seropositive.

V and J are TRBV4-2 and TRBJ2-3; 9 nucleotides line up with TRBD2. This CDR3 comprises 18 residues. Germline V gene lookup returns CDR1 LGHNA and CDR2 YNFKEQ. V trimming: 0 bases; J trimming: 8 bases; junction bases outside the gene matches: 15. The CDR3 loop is CASSQDGIGAGGLLTQYF. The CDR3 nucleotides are TGTGCCAGCAGCCAAGATGGCATAGGGGCGGGGGGGCTCCTTACGCAGTATTTT.

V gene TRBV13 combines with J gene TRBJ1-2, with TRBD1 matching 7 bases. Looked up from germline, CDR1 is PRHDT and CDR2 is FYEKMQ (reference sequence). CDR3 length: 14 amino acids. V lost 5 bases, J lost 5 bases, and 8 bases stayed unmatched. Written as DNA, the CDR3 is TGTGCCAGCAGCGACTCGGGACAGTTTTATGGCTACACCTTC. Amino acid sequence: CASSDSGQFYGYTF.

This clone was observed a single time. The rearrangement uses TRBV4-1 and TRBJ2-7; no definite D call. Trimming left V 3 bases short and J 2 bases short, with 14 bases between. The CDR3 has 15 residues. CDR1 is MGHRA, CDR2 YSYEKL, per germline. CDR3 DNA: TGCGCCAGCAGCCACCAACATGCCCCAACCTACGAGCAGTACTTC. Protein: CASSHQHAPTYEQYF.

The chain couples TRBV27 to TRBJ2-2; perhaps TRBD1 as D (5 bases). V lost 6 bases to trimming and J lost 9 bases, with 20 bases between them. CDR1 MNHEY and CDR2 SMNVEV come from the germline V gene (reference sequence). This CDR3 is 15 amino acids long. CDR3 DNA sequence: TGTGCCAGCAGCCGGACATCAGCCTCGGGCCGGGAGCTGTTTTTT. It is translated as CASSRTSASGRELFF.

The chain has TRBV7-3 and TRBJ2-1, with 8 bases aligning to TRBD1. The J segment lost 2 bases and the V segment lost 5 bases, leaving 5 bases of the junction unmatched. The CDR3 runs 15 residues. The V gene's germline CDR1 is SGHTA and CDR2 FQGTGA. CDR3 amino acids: CASSKGQATYNEQFF. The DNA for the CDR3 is TGTGCCAGCAGCAAGGGACAGGCTACCTACAATGAGCAGTTCTTC.

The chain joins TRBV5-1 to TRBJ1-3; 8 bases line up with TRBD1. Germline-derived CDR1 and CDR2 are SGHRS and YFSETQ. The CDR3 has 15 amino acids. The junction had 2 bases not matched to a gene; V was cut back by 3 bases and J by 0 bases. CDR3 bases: TGCGCCAGCAGCTGGACAGGGAGCTCTGGAAACACCATATATTTT. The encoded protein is CASSWTGSSGNTIYF. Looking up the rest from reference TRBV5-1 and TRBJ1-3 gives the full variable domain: KAGVTQTPRYLIKTRGQQVTLSCSPISGHRSVSWYQQTPGQGLQFLFEYFSETQRNKGNFPGRFSGRQFSNSRSEMNVSTLELGDSALYLCASSWTGSSGNTIYFGEGSWLTVV.

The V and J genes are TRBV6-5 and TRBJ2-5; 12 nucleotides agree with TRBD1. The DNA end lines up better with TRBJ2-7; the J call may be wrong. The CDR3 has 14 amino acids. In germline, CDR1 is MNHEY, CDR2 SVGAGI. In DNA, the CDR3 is TGTGCCAGCCAAACCGGGACAGGGGGCTCCGAGCAGTACTTC. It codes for CASQTGTGGSEQYF.

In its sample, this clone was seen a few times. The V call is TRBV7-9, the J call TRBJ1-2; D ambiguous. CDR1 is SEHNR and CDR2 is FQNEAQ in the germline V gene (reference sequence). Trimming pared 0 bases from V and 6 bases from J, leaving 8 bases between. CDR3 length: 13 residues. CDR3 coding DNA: TGTGCCAGCAGCTTAGCGCGGATAGATGGCTACACCTTC. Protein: CASSLARIDGYTF.

CDR3 sequence: CASSSPKLRGSQETQYF. As DNA, the CDR3 is TGTGCCAGCAGCTCTCCAAAGCTCAGGGGGTCACAAGAGACCCAGTACTTC. The chain couples TRBV5-4 to TRBJ2-5, with 7 nucleotides matching TRBD1. Germline V gives CDR1 SGHNT, CDR2 YYREEE (reference sequence). With 3 bases clipped from V and 2 bases from J, the junction kept 13 bases outside the gene matches. CDR3 length: 17 residues.

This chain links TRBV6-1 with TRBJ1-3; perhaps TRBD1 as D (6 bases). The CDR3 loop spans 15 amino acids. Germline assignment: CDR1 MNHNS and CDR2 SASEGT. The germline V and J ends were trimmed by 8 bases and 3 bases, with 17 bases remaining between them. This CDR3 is CASDHSGTSGNTIYF. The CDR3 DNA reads TGTGCCAGCGACCACTCCGGGACAAGTGGAAACACCATATATTTT.

The CDR3, as DNA: TGTGCCAGCAGCACCGAAACCCTGGACAGGTCTGAAGCTTTCTTT. It is translated as CASSTETLDRSEAFF. The chain employs TRBV11-2 and TRBJ1-1, with 7 bases lining up with TRBD1. CDR1 is SGHAT and CDR2 is FQNNGV in the germline V gene. The V and J ends lost 5 bases and 6 bases, in that order; junction bases with no gene match: 12. There are 15 residues in the CDR3.

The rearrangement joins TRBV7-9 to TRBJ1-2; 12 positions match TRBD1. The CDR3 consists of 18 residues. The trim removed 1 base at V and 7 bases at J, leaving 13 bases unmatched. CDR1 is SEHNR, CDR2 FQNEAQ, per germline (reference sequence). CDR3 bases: TGTGCCAGCAGCTTAGAGGGGACAGGGGGCGCATATTGGGGTGGCTACACCTTC. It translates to CASSLEGTGGAYWGGYTF.

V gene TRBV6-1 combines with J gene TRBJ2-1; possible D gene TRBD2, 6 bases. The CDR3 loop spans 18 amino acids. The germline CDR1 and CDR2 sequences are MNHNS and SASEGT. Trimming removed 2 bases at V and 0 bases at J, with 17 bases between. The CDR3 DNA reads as TGTGCCAGCAGTGAATCATCTTTGACTAGTAGCTCCTACAATGAGCAGTTCTTC. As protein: CASSESSLTSSSYNEQFF.

The CDR3 DNA follows: TGTGCCATCAGTGAGGGAGGACAGCCTCGAGAGACCCAGTACTTC. Protein: CAISEGGQPRETQYF. J is TRBJ2-5 and V is TRBV10-3; maybe TRBD1 (6 bases). The CDR3 loop spans 15 amino acids. The germline CDR1 and CDR2 sequences are ENHRY and SYGVKD. Trimming stripped 2 bases from V and 4 bases from J, with 14 bases between.

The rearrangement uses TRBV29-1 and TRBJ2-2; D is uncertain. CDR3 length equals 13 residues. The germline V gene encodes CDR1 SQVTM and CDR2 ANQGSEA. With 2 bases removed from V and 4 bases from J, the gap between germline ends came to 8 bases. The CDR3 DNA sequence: TGCAGCGTTGAATTTCGCGGCACCGGGGAGCTGTTTTTT. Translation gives CSVEFRGTGELFF.

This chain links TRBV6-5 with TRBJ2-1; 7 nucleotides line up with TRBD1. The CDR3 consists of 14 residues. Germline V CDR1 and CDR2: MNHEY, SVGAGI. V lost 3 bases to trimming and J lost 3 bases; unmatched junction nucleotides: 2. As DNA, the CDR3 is TGTGCCAGCAGTTATAGACAGGGCTACAATGAGCAGTTCTTC. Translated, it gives CASSYRQGYNEQFF.

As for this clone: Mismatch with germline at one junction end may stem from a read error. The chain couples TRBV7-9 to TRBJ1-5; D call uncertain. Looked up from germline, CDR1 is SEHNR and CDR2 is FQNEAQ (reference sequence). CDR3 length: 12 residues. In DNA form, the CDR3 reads TGTTCCAGCAGCTTTCAGAATCAGCCCCAGCATTTT. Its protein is CSSSFQNQPQHF.

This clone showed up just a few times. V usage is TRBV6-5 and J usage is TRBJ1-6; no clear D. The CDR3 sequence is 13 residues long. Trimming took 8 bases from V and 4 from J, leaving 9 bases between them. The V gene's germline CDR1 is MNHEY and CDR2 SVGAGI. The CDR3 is CASHGVYNSPLHF. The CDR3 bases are TGTGCCAGCCACGGGGTGTATAATTCACCCCTCCACTTT.

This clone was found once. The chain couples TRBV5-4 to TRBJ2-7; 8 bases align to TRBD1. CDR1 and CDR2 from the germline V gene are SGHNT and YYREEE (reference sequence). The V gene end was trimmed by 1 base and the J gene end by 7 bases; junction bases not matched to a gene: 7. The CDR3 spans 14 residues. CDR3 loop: CASSLKTGEREQYF. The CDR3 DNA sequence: TGTGCCAGCAGCTTGAAGACAGGGGAGCGGGAGCAGTACTTC.